One and the same sample provided the 4 T cell receptor beta chains below, sequenced in a study of blood T cell repertoires in COVID-19. The assay was immunoSEQ multiplex PCR, and TCRdb's table has in-frame clones only and misses some. The sample shows some 64,000 clones, under 80% of them seen only once. The specimen was peripheral blood. These receptors originate from a man aged 60 to 75 with acute or convalescent COVID-19.

The chain carries TRBV11-2 and TRBJ2-7; no definite D call. CDR1 and CDR2 from the germline V gene are SGHAT and FQNNGV. The ends were cut back, 2 bases at V and 5 bases at J, with 7 bases in the middle. The CDR3 has 12 amino acids. The DNA of the CDR3 is TGTGCCAGCAGCTTAAGTGGAGACGAGCAGTACTTC. Protein sequence: CASSLSGDEQYF.

This sequence joins TRBV7-8 and TRBJ2-5; D is unresolved. Trimming shortened V by 5 bases and J by 5 bases, and 12 bases separated the two germline ends. The CDR3 has 13 residues. CDR1 and CDR2 (germline): SGHVS, FQNEAQ. CDR3 region: CASSLGRVETQYF. DNA of the CDR3: TGTGCCAGCAGCCTAGGTCGGGTGGAGACCCAGTACTTC.

The chain recombines TRBV10-3 with TRBJ1-5, with 7 bases lining up with TRBD1. The CDR3 contains 16 residues. The ends lost 5 bases at V and 6 bases at J; junction bases unmatched: 13. Germline V gene sequence: CDR1 ENHRY, CDR2 SYGVKD. CDR3 sequence reads: CAISRDSPAEAQPQHF. CDR3 nucleotides: TGTGCCATCAGTAGGGACAGCCCCGCTGAGGCTCAGCCCCAGCATTTT.

The J gene is TRBJ1-5, the V gene TRBV5-1; possibly TRBD1 for D (5 bases). Germline V lookup: CDR1 SGHRS, CDR2 YFSETQ. Trimming removed 8 bases at V and 4 bases at J, with 13 bases between. This CDR3 region has 13 residues. The CDR3 region is CARESGGNQPQHF. The CDR3 nucleotides are TGCGCCAGGGAAAGTGGGGGGAATCAGCCCCAGCATTTT.